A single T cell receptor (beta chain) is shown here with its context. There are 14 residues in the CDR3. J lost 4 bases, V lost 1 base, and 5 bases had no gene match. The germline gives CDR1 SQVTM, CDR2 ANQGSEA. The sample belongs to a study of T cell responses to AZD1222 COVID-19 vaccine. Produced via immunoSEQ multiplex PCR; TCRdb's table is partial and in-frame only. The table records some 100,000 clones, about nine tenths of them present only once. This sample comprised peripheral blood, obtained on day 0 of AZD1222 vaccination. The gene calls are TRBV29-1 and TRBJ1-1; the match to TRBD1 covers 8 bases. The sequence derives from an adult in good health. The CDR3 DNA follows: TGCAGCGTTGAAGTTGGAGGGACAGGCACTGAAGCTTTCTTT. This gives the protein CSVEVGGTGTEAFF.